These T cell receptor beta chains were read from a single sample in a study of blood T cell repertoires in COVID-19. Sequenced by immunoSEQ multiplex PCR; TCRdb stores in-frame clones only, minus some. The data contain 380,000 or so clones, 80% to 90% of them singletons. The sequencing input was peripheral blood. The receptors originated from a man aged 35-49 years with acute or convalescent COVID-19. The CDR3 runs from the conserved cysteine through the conserved F or W. Each record gives: D gene, J gene, V gene, clone size, CDR3 DNA, CDR3 protein. D genes are given only for firm matches. Size values are once, few and many counts, or a class for expanded clones, and some rows have none.

TRBD1 TRBJ1-1 TRBV6-1 once TGTGCCAGCAGTGATCGGGGACAGGGGGCGATCGCTTTCTTT CASSDRGQGAIAFF
TRBD2 TRBJ2-1 TRBV28 . TGTGCCAGCAGTTCTGGACTAGCGAACTACAATGAGCAGTTCTTC CASSSGLANYNEQFF
. TRBJ1-2 TRBV15 . TGTGCCACCAGCAGAGCAGGGACTCTCATTTATGGCTACACCTTC CATSRAGTLIYGYTF
. TRBJ1-2 TRBV5-1 few TGCGCCAGCAGCCCCGGGAGGGAGGCCTATGGCTACACCTTC CASSPGREAYGYTF
. TRBJ1-5 TRBV6-1 . TGTGCCAGCAGTGACCCACAGGGTTTTCCTTATAGCAATCAGCCCCAGCATTTT CASSDPQGFPYSNQPQHF
. TRBJ2-5 TRBV5-1 . TGCGCCAGCAGTAGGGGCCAAGAGACCCAGTACTTC CASSRGQETQYF
. TRBJ1-1 TRBV13 . TGTGCCAGCAGCCCCCGGGAGCCGAAATGGGGCACTGAAGCTTTCTTT CASSPREPKWGTEAFF
TRBD2 TRBJ2-3 TRBV11-2 . TGTGCCAGCAGCTTCCGAGCGGGAGGGCTCACAGATACGCAGTATTTT CASSFRAGGLTDTQYF
. TRBJ2-2 TRBV2 . TGTGCCAGCAGTGAAGGCTCCTCAGCCGGGGAGCTGTTTTTT CASSEGSSAGELFF
. TRBJ2-1 TRBV9 few TGTGCCAGCAGCGTAGTGGACAGCTCCTACAATGAGCAGTTCTTC CASSVVDSSYNEQFF
. TRBJ1-5 TRBV30 . TGTGCCTGGAGTGTAGGGAGCATGGGCAATCAGCCCCAGCATTTT CAWSVGSMGNQPQHF
. TRBJ1-2 TRBV5-4 . TGTGCCAGCAGCTTGGAGGGACAAGGCTACACCTTC CASSLEGQGYTF
TRBD2 TRBJ2-2 TRBV3-1/TRBV3-2 . TGTGCCAGCAGCCAAAGGCGTCAACTAGCGGGAGTTTGGATCACCGGGGAGCTGTTTTTT CASSQRRQLAGVWITGELFF
TRBD1 TRBJ1-4 TRBV28 . TGTGCCAGCAGAGTTACAGGGGGAGATGAAAAACTGTTTTTT CASRVTGGDEKLFF
TRBD2 TRBJ2-5 TRBV5-1 once TGCGCCAGCAGCTTGGGGCCAGCGGGAGGGGATCAAGAGACCCAGTACTTC CASSLGPAGGDQETQYF
TRBD2 TRBJ2-1 TRBV28 . TGTGCCAGCAGTCCTCCCCCGCGGGAGTTTGGCAATGAGCAGTTCTTC CASSPPPREFGNEQFF
. TRBJ2-7 TRBV7-2 . TGTGCCAGCAGCTCCGAGCCCTACGAGCAGTACTTC CASSSEPYEQYF
. TRBJ2-1 TRBV6-1 . TGTGCCAGCAGTGAAATCGGCAGGGTCGGCAACAATGAGCAGTTCTTC CASSEIGRVGNNEQFF
. TRBJ2-7 TRBV5-8 . TGTGCCAGCAGCTTGGGGCAGGTTCCCGGCGAGCAGTACTTC CASSLGQVPGEQYF
TRBD2 TRBJ2-3 TRBV18 once TGTGCCAGCTCTCTTGGACTAGCGGGAAGCCATACGCAGTATTTT CASSLGLAGSHTQYF
. TRBJ1-2 TRBV19 . TGTGCCAGTACACTCTCGGGGGAGACTGGGGGCTACACCTTC CASTLSGETGGYTF
. TRBJ2-6 TRBV3-1/TRBV3-2 . TGTGCCAGCAGCCAAGTGATCCCAGATGGGGCCAACGTCCTGACTTTC CASSQVIPDGANVLTF
. TRBJ1-2 TRBV5-1 . TGCGCCAGCTGCCCCAGGGGCGATGATGGCTACACCTTC CASCPRGDDGYTF
. TRBJ1-1 TRBV7-3 . TGTGCCAGCAGCTTAATGGGGCAGGGGAACACTGAAGCTTTCTTT CASSLMGQGNTEAFF
TRBD1 TRBJ1-2 TRBV4-3 once TGCGCCAGCAGCCAAGAGCGGGGTTTTACAGGGGAGGGCTACACCTTC CASSQERGFTGEGYTF
. TRBJ1-1 TRBV19 . TGTGCCAGTAGTATAGGAGGGAACACTGAAGCTTTCTTT CASSIGGNTEAFF
TRBD1 TRBJ1-2 TRBV5-8 . TGTGCCAGCAGTACAGGGGAGCTTTATGGCTACACCTTC CASSTGELYGYTF
. TRBJ1-5 TRBV9 . TGTGCCAGCAGCCGAGGAGCAAGCGGCAATCAGCCCCAGCATTTT CASSRGASGNQPQHF
TRBD1 TRBJ2-7 TRBV7-9 . TGTGCCAGCAGCCACTCTGACCAGGGGGTGAGGGAGCAGTACTTC CASSHSDQGVREQYF
. TRBJ2-1 TRBV5-1 . TGCGCCAGCAGCTTGCGCGGTCACAATGAGCAGTTCTTC CASSLRGHNEQFF
. TRBJ1-6 TRBV6-1 . TGTGCCAGCAGTGATAAGCCGTTCGTTTATAATTCACCCCTCCACTTT CASSDKPFVYNSPLHF
. TRBJ1-1 TRBV2 few TGTGCCAGCAGTGACAGGGAGAACACTGAAGCTTTCTTT CASSDRENTEAFF
. TRBJ1-1 TRBV7-8 once TGTGCCAGCAGCTTATGGGGGGGAGTGAACACTGAAGCTTTCTTT CASSLWGGVNTEAFF
TRBD1 TRBJ2-2 TRBV6-5 once TGTGCCAGCACCCAAAGACAGGGGTTCGGCGGGGAGCTGTTTTTT CASTQRQGFGGELFF
TRBD1 TRBJ2-1 TRBV10-3 . TGTGCCATCCAGTACAACGGGGACAGTGAGCAGTTCTTC CAIQYNGDSEQFF
. TRBJ1-3 TRBV7-9 once TGTGCCAGCAGCTTCGGGGTTAGACTTCTTGGAAACACCATATATTTT CASSFGVRLLGNTIYF
. TRBJ2-2 TRBV19 . TGTGCCAGTAACGAAAACAGGGAATGGCCCGGGGAGCTGTTTTTT CASNENREWPGELFF
. TRBJ2-2 TRBV10-3 . TGTGCCATCAAGGAGGGGTTGGGCACCGGGGAGCTGTTTTTT CAIKEGLGTGELFF
. TRBJ2-7 TRBV10-1 . TGCGCCAGCAGTGAGTACAGAACAACCTACGAGCAGTACTTC CASSEYRTTYEQYF
TRBD2 TRBJ2-5 TRBV19 . TGTGCCAGTAGTACAATTAGCGGGAGGGGCCAAGAGACCCAGTACTTC CASSTISGRGQETQYF
TRBD2 TRBJ2-1 TRBV7-7 few TGTGCTAGCAGCTTAGCTCCTAGCGGGGCCTACAATGAGCAGTTCTTC CASSLAPSGAYNEQFF
. TRBJ1-5 TRBV28 . TGTGCCAGCACTCACGGGGGGGGTCAGCCCCAGCATTTT CASTHGGGQPQHF
. TRBJ2-2 TRBV5-1 . TGCGCCAGCAGCTTGGGACATACGAACACCGGGGAGCTGTTTTTT CASSLGHTNTGELFF
. TRBJ2-1 TRBV7-9 . TGTGCCAGCAGCTTCGGGTTTGAGCAGTTCTTC CASSFGFEQFF
. TRBJ2-7 TRBV3-1/TRBV3-2 . TGTGCCAGCAGCCAAGTTGGACAGTTGCTGGACGAGCAGTACTTC CASSQVGQLLDEQYF
TRBD1 TRBJ2-5 TRBV7-3 . TGTGCCAGCAGCTCGAACGGGCTGTCCAGGGGGCGCGAGACCCAGTACTTC CASSSNGLSRGRETQYF
TRBD2 TRBJ2-3 TRBV5-4 . TGTGCCAGCAGCTTGGCCGCGGGGGGGGGCACAGATACGCAGTATTTT CASSLAAGGGTDTQYF
. TRBJ1-4 TRBV5-6 few TGTGCCAGCAAACGAGCGAGCTTCGATGAAAAACTGTTTTTT CASKRASFDEKLFF
. TRBJ2-3 TRBV4-1 . TGCGCCAGCAGCCAAAAACAGACAGGTACCTGGGATACGCAGTATTTT CASSQKQTGTWDTQYF
. TRBJ2-5 TRBV9 . TGTGCCAGCAGCGTAGAGGGGGAAGAGACCCAGTACTTC CASSVEGEETQYF
. TRBJ1-5 TRBV25-1 few TGTGCCAGCAGTGGACAGGGCAATCAGCCCCAGCATTTT CASSGQGNQPQHF
. TRBJ1-1 TRBV29-1 . TGCAGCGTTGTAGGGACGGGACAAGCGAAAACTGAAGCTTTCTTT CSVVGTGQAKTEAFF
TRBD1 TRBJ1-2 TRBV5-1 many TGCGCCAGCAGCTTATATACAGGGGCCTCTAACTATGGCTACACCTTC CASSLYTGASNYGYTF
TRBD1 TRBJ1-2 TRBV5-6 . TGTGCCAGCAGCGGAACAGGGGACGGCTATGGCTACACCTTC CASSGTGDGYGYTF
TRBD1 TRBJ1-1 TRBV4-2 . TGTGCCAGCAGCCGTGGGGGGGGACAGGGAGGTACTGAAGCTTTCTTT CASSRGGGQGGTEAFF
TRBD1 TRBJ2-5 TRBV3-1/TRBV3-2 . TGTGCCAGCAGCCAAGCCGGGGACAGGGCCTCCCAAGAGACCCAGTACTTC CASSQAGDRASQETQYF
. TRBJ2-7 TRBV3-1/TRBV3-2 . TGTGCCAGCAGCCTTGGTTTGCGGGATGACGAGCAGTACTTC CASSLGLRDDEQYF
TRBD1 TRBJ2-6 TRBV25-1 . TGTGCCAGCAGTGGTTGGGAACAGGGGGTGGCCAACGTCCTGACTTTC CASSGWEQGVANVLTF